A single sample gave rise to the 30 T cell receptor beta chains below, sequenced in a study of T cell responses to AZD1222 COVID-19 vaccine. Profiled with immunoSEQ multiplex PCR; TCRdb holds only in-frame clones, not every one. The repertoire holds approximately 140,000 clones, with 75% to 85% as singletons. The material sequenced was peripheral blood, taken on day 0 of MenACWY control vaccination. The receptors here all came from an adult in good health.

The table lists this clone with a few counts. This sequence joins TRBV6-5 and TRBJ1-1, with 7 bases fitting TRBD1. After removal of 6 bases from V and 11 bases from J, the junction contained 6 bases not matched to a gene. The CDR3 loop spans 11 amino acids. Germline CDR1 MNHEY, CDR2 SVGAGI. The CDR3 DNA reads TGTGCCAGCAGGACAGGGATATTTGCTTTCTTT. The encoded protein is CASRTGIFAFF.

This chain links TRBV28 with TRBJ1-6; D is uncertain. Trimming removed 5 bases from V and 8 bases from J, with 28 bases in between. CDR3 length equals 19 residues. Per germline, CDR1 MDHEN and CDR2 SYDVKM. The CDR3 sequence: CASSPLLRLKRGIDSPLHF. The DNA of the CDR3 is TGTGCCAGCAGTCCTCTCCTCAGGCTAAAGAGAGGGATTGATTCACCCCTCCACTTT.

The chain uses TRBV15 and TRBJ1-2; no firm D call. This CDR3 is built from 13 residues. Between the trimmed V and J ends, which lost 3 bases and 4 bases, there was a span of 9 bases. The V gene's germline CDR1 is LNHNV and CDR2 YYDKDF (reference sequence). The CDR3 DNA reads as TGTGCCACCAGCAGGGCCGGTGCCTATGGCTACACCTTC. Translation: CATSRAGAYGYTF.

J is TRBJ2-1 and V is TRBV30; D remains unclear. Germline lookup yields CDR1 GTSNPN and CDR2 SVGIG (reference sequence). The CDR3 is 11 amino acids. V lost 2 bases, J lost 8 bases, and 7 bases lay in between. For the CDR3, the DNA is TGTGCCTGGAGTTGGGGTGATGAGCAGTTCTTC. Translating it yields CAWSWGDEQFF.

DNA for the CDR3: TGTGCCAGCAGCCTGGGGGAGGGCCATGGCTACACCTTC. Translation: CASSLGEGHGYTF. This chain joins TRBV12-3 or TRBV12-4 and TRBJ1-2; D is perhaps TRBD1 (5 bases). The CDR3 runs 13 residues. Trimming pared 6 bases from V and 6 bases from J, leaving 14 bases between.

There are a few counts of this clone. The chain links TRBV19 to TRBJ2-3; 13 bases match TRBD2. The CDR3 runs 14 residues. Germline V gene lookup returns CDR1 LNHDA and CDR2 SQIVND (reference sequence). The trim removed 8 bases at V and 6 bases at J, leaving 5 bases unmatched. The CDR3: CASRTSGGVDTQYF. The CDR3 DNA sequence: TGTGCCAGTCGCACTAGCGGGGGGGTGGATACGCAGTATTTT.

In nucleotides, the CDR3 is TGTGCCAGCAGCTCCGTCGGACAGGGAAATTCACCCCTCCACTTT. Amino acid sequence: CASSSVGQGNSPLHF. The rearrangement joins TRBV5-6 to TRBJ1-6; 8 nucleotides agree with TRBD1. The CDR3 spans 15 residues. CDR1 and CDR2 (germline): SGHDT, YYEEEE. Trimming removed 3 bases from V and 7 bases from J; junction bases left unmatched: 6.

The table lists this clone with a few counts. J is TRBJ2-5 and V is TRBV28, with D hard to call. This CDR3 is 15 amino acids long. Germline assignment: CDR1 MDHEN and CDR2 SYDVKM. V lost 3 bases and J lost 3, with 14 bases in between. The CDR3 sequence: CASSFTSTREETQYF. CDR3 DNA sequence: TGTGCCAGCAGTTTTACCTCTACACGCGAAGAGACCCAGTACTTC. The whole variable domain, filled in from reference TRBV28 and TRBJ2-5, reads DVKVTQSSRYLVKRTGEKVFLECVQDMDHENMFWYRQDPGLGLRLIYFSYDVKMKEKGDIPEGYSVSREKKERFSLILESASTNQTSMYLCASSFTSTREETQYFGPGTRLLVL.

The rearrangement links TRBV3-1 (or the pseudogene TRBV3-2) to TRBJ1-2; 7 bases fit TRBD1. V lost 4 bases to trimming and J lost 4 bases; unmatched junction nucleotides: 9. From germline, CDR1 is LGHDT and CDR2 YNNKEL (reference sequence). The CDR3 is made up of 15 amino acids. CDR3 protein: CASSPGTAPGYGYTF. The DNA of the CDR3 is TGTGCCAGCAGCCCGGGGACAGCCCCGGGCTATGGCTACACCTTC.

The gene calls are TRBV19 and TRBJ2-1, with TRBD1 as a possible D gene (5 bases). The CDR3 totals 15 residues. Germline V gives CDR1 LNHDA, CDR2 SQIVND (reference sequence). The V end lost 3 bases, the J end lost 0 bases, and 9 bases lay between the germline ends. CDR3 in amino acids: CASSIGQGSYNEQFF. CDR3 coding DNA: TGTGCCAGTAGTATTGGCCAGGGCTCCTACAATGAGCAGTTCTTC.

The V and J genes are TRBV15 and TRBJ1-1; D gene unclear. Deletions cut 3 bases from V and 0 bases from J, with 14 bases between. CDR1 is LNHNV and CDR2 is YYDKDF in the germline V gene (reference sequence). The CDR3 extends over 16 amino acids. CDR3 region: CATSRANPPLNTEAFF. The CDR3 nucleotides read TGTGCCACCAGCAGGGCCAATCCTCCCTTGAACACTGAAGCTTTCTTT.

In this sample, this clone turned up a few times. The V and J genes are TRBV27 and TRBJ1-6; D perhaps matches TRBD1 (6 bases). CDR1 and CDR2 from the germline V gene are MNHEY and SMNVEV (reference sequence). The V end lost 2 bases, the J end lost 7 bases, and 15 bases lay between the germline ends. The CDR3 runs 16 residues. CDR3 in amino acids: CASSLMAGARNSPLHF. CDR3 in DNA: TGTGCCAGCAGTTTAATGGCAGGGGCCCGGAATTCACCCCTCCACTTT.

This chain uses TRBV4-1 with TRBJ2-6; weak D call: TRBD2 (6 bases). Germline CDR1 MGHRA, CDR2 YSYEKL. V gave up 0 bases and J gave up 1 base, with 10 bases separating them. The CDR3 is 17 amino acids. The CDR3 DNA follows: TGCGCCAGCAGCCAAGAGGAGACTAGTTCTGGGGCCAACGTCCTGACTTTC. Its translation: CASSQEETSSGANVLTF.

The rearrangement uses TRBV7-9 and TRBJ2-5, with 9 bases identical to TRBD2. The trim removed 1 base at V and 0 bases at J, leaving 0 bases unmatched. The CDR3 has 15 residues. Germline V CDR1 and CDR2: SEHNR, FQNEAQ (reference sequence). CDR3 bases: TGTGCCAGCAGCTTAGGACTAGCGGACCAAGAGACCCAGTACTTC. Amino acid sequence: CASSLGLADQETQYF.

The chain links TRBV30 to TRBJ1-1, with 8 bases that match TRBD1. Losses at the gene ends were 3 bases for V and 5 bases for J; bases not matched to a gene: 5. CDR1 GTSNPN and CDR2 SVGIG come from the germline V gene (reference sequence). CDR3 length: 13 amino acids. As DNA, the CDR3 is TGTGCCTGGAGGGGACAGGTGGGGACTGAAGCTTTCTTT. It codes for CAWRGQVGTEAFF.

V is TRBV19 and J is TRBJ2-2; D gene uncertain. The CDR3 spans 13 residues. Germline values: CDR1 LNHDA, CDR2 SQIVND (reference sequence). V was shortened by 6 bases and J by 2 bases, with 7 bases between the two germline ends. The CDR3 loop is CASRIRNTGELFF. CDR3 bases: TGTGCCAGTAGAATCCGTAACACCGGGGAGCTGTTTTTT.

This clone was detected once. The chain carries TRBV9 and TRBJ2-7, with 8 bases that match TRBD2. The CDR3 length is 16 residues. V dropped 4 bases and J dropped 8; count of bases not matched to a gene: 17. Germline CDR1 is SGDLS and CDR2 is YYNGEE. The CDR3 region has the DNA TGTGCCAGCAGCCCCAGAGGGTATTCCGGGGGGGCACAGCAGTACGTC. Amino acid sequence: CASSPRGYSGGAQQYV.

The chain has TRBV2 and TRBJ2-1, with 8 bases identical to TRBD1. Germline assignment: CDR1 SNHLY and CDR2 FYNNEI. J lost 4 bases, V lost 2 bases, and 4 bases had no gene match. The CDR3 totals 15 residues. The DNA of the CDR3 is TGTGCCAGCAGTGAATACAGGGGGGTTTACAATGAGCAGTTCTTC. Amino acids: CASSEYRGVYNEQFF.

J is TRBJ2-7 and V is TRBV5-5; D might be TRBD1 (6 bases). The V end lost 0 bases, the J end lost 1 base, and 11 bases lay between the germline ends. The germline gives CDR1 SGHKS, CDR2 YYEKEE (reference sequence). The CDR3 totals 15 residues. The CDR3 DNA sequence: TGTGCCAGCAGCTTGGGAACAGGGTTTTCCTACGAGCAGTACGTC. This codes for CASSLGTGFSYEQYV.

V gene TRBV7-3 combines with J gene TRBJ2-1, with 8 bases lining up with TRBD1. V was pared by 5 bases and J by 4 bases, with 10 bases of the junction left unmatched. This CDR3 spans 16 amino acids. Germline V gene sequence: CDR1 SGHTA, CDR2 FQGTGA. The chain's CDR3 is CASSPRRQGRYNEQFF. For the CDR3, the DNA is TGTGCCAGCAGCCCACGCCGACAGGGGAGATACAATGAGCAGTTCTTC.

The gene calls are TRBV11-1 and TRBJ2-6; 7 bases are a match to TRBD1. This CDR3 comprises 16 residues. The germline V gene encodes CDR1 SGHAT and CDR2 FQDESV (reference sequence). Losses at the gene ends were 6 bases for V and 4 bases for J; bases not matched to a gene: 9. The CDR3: CASRFGTGAGANVLTF. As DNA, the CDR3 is TGTGCCAGCAGATTTGGTACAGGGGCAGGGGCCAACGTCCTGACTTTC. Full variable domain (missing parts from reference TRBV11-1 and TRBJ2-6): EAEVAQSPRYKITEKSQAVAFWCDPISGHATLYWYRQILGQGPELLVQFQDESVVDDSQLPKDRFSAERLKGVDSTLKIQPAELGDSAMYLCASRFGTGAGANVLTFGAGSRLTVL.

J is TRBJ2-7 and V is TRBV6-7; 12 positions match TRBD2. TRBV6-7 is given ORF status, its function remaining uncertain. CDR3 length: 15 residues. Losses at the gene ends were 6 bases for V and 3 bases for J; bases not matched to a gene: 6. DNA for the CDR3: TGTGCCAGCAGGCGACTAGCGGGGGAAGGCTACGAGCAGTACTTC. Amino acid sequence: CASRRLAGEGYEQYF.

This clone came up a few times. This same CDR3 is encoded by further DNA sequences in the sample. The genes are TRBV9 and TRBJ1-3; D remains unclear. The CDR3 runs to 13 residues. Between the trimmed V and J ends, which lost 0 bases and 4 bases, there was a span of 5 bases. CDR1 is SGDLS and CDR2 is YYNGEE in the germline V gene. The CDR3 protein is CASSVAPGNTIYF. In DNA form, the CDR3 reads TGTGCCAGCAGCGTAGCCCCGGGAAACACCATATATTTT.

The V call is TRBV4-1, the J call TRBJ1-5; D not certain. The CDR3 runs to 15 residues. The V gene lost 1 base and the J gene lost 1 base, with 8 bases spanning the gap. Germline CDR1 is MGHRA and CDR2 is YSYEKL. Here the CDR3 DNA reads TGCGCCAGCAGCCAAGTAGAAGGCAGCAATCAGCCCCAGCATTTT. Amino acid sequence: CASSQVEGSNQPQHF.

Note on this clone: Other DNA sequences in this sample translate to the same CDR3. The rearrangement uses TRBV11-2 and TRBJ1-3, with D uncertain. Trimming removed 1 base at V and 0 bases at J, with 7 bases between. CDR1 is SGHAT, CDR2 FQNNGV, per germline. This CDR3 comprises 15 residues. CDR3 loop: CASSLVGGSGNTIYF. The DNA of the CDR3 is TGTGCCAGCAGCTTAGTGGGTGGCTCTGGAAACACCATATATTTT.

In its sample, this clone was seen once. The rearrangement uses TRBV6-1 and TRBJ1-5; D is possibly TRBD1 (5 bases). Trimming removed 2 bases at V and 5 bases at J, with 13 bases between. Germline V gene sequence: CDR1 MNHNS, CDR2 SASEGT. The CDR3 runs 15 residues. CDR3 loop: CASSEFPGMDQPQHF. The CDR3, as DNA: TGTGCCAGCAGTGAATTCCCAGGGATGGATCAGCCCCAGCATTTT.

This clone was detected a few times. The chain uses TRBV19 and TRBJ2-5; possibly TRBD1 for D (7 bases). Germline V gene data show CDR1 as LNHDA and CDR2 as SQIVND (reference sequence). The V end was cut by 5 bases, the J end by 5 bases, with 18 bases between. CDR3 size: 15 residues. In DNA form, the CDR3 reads TGTGCCAGTAGTGCAGGGGGGTATCCGGGGGAGACCCAGTACTTC. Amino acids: CASSAGGYPGETQYF.

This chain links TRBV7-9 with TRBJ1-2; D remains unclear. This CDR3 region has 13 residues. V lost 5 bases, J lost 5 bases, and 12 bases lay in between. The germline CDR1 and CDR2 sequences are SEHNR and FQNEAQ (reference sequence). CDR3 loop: CASSGLQFYGYTF. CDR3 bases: TGTGCCAGCAGCGGCCTGCAGTTTTATGGCTACACCTTC.

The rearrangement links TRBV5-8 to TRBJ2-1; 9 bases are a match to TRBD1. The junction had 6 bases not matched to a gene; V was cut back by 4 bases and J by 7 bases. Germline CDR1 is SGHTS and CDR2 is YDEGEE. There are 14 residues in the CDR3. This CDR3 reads CASSIGTGRNEQFF. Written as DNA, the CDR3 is TGTGCCAGCAGCATCGGGACAGGGCGGAATGAGCAGTTCTTC.

The CDR3 sequence: CSGGDRGYGYTF. Written as DNA, the CDR3 is TGCAGCGGGGGGGACAGGGGCTATGGCTACACCTTC. V usage is TRBV29-1 and J usage is TRBJ1-2, with 10 bases that match TRBD1. CDR1 and CDR2 from the germline V gene are SQVTM and ANQGSEA. The V segment lost 7 bases and the J segment 4 bases; nucleotides outside the gene matches: 3. The CDR3 has 12 residues.